This T cell receptor beta chain originates from a study of blood T cell repertoires in COVID-19. Across the whole study: Sites in the United States, Italy and Spain provided acute and convalescent COVID-19 samples. T cells, B-cell-depleted T cells, or PBMCs provided the cDNA or gDNA that served as material.

Losses at the gene ends were 8 bases for V and 5 bases for J; bases not matched to a gene: 4. The CDR3 has 14 residues. The germline V gene has CDR1 LNHDA and CDR2 SQIVND (reference sequence). TCRdb keeps only in-frame clones here, not all; method: immunoSEQ multiplex PCR. The data contain about 71,000 clones, 90% of them seen just once; the ten biggest clones take up 5% to 5.5%. This clone was recorded once. The specimen sequenced was peripheral blood. The clonotype was recovered from a woman aged 18 to 35 with acute or convalescent COVID-19. This rearrangement joins TRBV19 to TRBJ2-1, with 12 bases aligning to TRBD1. The CDR3 sequence is CASGTGGRHNEQFF. The CDR3 DNA reads TGTGCCAGTGGGACAGGGGGCAGGCACAATGAGCAGTTCTTC.